Listed here is a single T cell receptor beta chain. Produced via immunoSEQ multiplex PCR; TCRdb's table is partial and in-frame only. The data contain about 270,000 clones, roughly nine tenths of them seen just once; the ten biggest clones take up 3%. This sample is drawn from a study of blood T cell repertoires in COVID-19. Looking at the study overall: Sample material is recorded as cDNA or gDNA derived from T cells, B-cell-depleted T cells, or PBMCs.

The sequence came from a woman aged 45-65 years who had recovered from COVID-19. Sequences were obtained from PBMCs or T cells enriched from blood (not recorded which).

CDR3 sequence reads: CASPTKNPRDSKLDQPQHF. CDR3 in DNA: TGTGCCAGCCCAACCAAAAACCCCAGGGATTCTAAACTTGATCAGCCCCAGCATTTT. This chain connects TRBV5-8 to TRBJ1-5, with a weak D call TRBD1 (5 bases). Germline CDR1 is SGHTS and CDR2 is YDEGEE. The germline V and J ends were trimmed by 7 bases and 5 bases, with 31 bases remaining between them. The CDR3 length is 19 residues.